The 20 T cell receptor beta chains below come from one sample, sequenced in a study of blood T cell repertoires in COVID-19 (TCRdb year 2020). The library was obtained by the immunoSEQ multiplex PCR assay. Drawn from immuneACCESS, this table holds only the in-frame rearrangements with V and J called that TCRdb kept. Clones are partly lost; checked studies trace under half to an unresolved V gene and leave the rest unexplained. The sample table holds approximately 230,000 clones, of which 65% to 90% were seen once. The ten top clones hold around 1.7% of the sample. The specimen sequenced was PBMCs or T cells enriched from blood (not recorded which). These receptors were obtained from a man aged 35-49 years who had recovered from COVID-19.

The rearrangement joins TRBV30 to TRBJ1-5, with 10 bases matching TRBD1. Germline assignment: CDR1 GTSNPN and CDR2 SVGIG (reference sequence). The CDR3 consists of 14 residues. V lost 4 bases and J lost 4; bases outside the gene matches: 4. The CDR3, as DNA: TGTGCCTGGACCCGGGACAGGGGAAATCAGCCCCAGCATTTT. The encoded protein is CAWTRDRGNQPQHF.

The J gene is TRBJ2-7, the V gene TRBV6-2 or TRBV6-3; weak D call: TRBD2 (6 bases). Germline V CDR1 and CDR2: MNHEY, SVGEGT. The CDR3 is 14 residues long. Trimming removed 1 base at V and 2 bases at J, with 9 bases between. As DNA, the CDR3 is TGTGCCAGCAGTTACTTAGGCGGGGCCTACGAGCAGTACTTC. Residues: CASSYLGGAYEQYF.

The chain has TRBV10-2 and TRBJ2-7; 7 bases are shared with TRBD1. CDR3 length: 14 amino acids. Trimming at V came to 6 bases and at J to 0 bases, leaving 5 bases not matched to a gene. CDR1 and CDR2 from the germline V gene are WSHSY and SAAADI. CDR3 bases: TGCGCCAGCAGGATACAGGGGAGCTCCTACGAGCAGTACTTC. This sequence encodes CASRIQGSSYEQYF.

The CDR3 loop is CASSPNRGALEKLFF. The CDR3 bases are TGTGCCAGCAGCCCCAACAGGGGGGCTCTTGAAAAACTGTTTTTT. This chain connects TRBV7-2 to TRBJ1-4; 8 nucleotides line up with TRBD1. V was pared by 5 bases and J by 7 bases, with 9 bases of the junction left unmatched. The CDR3 loop spans 15 amino acids. Germline assignment: CDR1 SGHTA and CDR2 FQGNSA. Drawing the rest from reference TRBV7-2 and TRBJ1-4, the complete variable domain is GAGVSQSPSNKVTEKGKDVELRCDPISGHTALYWYRQSLGQGLEFLIYFQGNSAPDKSGLPSDRFSAERTGGSVSTLTIQRTQQEDSAVYLCASSPNRGALEKLFFGSGTQLSVL.

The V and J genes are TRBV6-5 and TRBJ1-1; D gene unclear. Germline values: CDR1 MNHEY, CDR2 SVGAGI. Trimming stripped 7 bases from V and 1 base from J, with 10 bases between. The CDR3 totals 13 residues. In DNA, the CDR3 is TGTGCCAGCAAGAGGTCGCGGAACACTGAAGCTTTCTTT. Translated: CASKRSRNTEAFF.

The CDR3 DNA reads TGTGCCAGTAACGGGGGGCAAGAGACCCAGTACTTC. It is translated as CASNGGQETQYF. The rearrangement uses TRBV19 and TRBJ2-5; TRBD2 aligns across 7 bases. The CDR3 spans 12 residues. V trimming: 7 bases; J trimming: 2 bases; junction bases outside the gene matches: 1. In germline, CDR1 is LNHDA, CDR2 SQIVND (reference sequence).

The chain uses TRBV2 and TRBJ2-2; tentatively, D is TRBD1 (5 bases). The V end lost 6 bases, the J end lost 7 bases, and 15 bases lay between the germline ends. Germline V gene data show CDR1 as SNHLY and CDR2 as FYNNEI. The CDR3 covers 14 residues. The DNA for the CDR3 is TGTGCCAGCAGCGATTTCAGGGTTGGCGGGGAGCTGTTTTTT. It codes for CASSDFRVGGELFF.

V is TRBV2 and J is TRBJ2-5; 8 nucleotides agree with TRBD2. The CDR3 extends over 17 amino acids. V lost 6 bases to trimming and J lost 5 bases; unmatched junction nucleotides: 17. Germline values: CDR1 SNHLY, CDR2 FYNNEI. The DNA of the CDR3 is TGTGCCAGCAGCCCCGGGCGGGGGGACATAGGAGGGGAGACCCAGTACTTC. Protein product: CASSPGRGDIGGETQYF.

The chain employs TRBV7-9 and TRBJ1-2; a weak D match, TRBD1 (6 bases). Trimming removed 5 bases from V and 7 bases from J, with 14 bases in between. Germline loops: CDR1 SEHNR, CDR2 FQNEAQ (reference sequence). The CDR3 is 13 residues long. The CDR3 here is CASSPQGVSGYTF. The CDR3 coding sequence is TGTGCCAGCAGCCCACAGGGTGTGAGTGGCTACACCTTC.

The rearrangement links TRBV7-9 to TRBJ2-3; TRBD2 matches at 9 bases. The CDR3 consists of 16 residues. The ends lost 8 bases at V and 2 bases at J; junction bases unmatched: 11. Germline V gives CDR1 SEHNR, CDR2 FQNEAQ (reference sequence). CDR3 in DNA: TGTGCCAGCGTCCGGACCAGCGGGAGGTACACAGATACGCAGTATTTT. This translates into CASVRTSGRYTDTQYF.

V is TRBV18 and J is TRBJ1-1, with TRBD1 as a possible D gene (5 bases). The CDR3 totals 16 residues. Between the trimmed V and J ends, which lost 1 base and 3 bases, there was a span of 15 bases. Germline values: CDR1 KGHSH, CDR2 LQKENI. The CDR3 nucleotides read TGTGCCAGCTCACCACGTGGGGGGAGTAAGGACACTGAAGCTTTCTTT. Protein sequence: CASSPRGGSKDTEAFF. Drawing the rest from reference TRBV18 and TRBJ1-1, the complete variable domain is NAGVMQNPRHLVRRRGQEARLRCSPMKGHSHVYWYRQLPEEGLKFMVYLQKENIIDESGMPKERFSAEFPKEGPSILRIQQVVRGDSAAYFCASSPRGGSKDTEAFFGQGTRLTVV.

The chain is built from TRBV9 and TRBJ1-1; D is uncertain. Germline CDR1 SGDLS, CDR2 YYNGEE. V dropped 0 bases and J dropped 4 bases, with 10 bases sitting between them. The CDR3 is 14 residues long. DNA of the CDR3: TGTGCCAGCAGCGTAGGCCAATCAGGCACTGAAGCTTTCTTT. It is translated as CASSVGQSGTEAFF.

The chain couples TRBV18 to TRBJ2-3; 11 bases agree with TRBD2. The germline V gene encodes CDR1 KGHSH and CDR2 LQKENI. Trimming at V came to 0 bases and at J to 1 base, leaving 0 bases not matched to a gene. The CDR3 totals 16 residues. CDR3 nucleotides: TGTGCCAGCTCACCACCGACTAGCGGGGGCACAGATACGCAGTATTTT. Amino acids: CASSPPTSGGTDTQYF.

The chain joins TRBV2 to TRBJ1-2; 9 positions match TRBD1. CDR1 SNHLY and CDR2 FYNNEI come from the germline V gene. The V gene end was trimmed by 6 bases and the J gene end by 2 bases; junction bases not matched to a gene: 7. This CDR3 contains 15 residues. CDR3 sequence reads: CASRKGQGQNYGYTF. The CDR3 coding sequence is TGTGCCAGCAGAAAGGGACAGGGCCAAAACTATGGCTACACCTTC.

CDR3 nucleotides: TGTGCCAGCAGCGTAGTGATGGGGGGTAACACTGAAGCTTTCTTT. Translating gives CASSVVMGGNTEAFF. The rearrangement uses TRBV9 and TRBJ1-1, with a tentative D call TRBD1 (5 bases). Germline V CDR1 and CDR2: SGDLS, YYNGEE. This CDR3 is 15 amino acids long. Trimming cost V 0 bases and J 2 bases, with 11 bases left between them.

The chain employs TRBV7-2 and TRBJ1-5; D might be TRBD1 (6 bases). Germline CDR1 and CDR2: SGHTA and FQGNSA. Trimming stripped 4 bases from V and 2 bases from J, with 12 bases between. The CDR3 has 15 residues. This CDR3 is CASSSSPGGNQPQHF. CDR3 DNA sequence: TGTGCCAGCAGCTCCTCTCCAGGGGGCAATCAGCCCCAGCATTTT.

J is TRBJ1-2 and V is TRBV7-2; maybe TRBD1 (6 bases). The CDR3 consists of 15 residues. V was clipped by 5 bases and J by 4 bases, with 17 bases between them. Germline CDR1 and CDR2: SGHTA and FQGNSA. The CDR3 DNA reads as TGTGCCAGCAGCACCCGGGACACGAAGATCTATGGCTACACCTTC. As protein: CASSTRDTKIYGYTF.

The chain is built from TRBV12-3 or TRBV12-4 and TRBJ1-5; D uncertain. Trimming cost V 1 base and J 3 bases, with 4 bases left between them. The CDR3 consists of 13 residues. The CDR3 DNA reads TGTGCCAGCAGTTTAGACTACAATCAGCCCCAGCATTTT. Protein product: CASSLDYNQPQHF.

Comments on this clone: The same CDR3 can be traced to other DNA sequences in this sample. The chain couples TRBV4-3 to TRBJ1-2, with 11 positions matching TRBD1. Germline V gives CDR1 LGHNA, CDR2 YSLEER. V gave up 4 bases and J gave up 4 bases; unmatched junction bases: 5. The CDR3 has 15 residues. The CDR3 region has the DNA TGCGCCAGCAGCCCAGGACAGGGGGCGGTCTATGGCTACACCTTC. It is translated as CASSPGQGAVYGYTF.

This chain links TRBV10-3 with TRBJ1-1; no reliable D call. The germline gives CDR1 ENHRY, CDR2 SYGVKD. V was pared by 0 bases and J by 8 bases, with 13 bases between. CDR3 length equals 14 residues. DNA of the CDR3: TGTGCCATCAGTGAGTCGACTGCCCCCAAGGAAGCTTTCTTT. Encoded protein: CAISESTAPKEAFF.